This T cell receptor (beta chain) derives from a study of Ad26.COV2.S vaccination and SARS-CoV-2 variants. Study-wide context: Ad26.COV2.S, an intramuscular injection, was given once or twice 56 days apart. General study points: Researchers cautioned that TCR breadth and depth analyses may have underestimated total T cell responses. Across vaccine and placebo recipients, the breadth of non-spike TCRs was similar.

Treatment indicated: some 20 received Ad26.COV2.S at low or high dose, single or two shots; roughly five received placebo; per-sample allocation not given. Specimens were obtained on day 63 following the first vaccine or placebo injection. An 18-55-year-old adult in Boston served as donor. To note about this clone: Its target is unknown.

The repertoire was sequenced with immunoSEQ multiplex PCR; TCRdb's copy has only in-frame clones and lacks some. The sample contains approximately 450,000 clones, around 90% of which appear only once. CDR1 and CDR2 (germline): LNHDA, SQIVND (reference sequence). This CDR3 comprises 14 residues. V lost 3 bases and J 5 bases, leaving 10 bases between the germline ends. This clonotype originated in a person between 18 and 59 years old who received the Ad26.COV2.S COVID-19 vaccine or a placebo. The specimen comprised peripheral blood, sampled in a trial of Ad26.COV2.S vaccine versus placebo. V usage is TRBV19 and J usage is TRBJ2-2; D is ambiguous. For the CDR3, the DNA is TGTGCCAGTAGTATTTACCCCAGGACCGGGGAGCTGTTTTTT. This gives the protein CASSIYPRTGELFF.